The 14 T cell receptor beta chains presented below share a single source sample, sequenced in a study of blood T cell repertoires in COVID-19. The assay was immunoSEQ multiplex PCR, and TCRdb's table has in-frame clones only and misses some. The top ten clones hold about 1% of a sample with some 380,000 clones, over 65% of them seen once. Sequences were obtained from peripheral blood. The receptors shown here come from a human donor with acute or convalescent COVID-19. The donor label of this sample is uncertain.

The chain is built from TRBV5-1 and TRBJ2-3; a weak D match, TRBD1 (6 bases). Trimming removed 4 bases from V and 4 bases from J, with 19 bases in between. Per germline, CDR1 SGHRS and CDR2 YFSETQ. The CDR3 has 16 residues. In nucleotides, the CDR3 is TGCGCCAGCAGCCAAGGTGGACAGCCAGGATCAGATACGCAGTATTTT. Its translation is CASSQGGQPGSDTQYF.

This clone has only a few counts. CDR3 sequence reads: CASSLNGAGTTDTQYF. The CDR3 DNA is TGTGCCAGCAGCCTCAATGGAGCGGGAACGACAGATACGCAGTATTTT. The chain links TRBV3-1 (or the pseudogene TRBV3-2) to TRBJ2-3; 7 nucleotides line up with TRBD2. The CDR3 is 16 amino acids. From germline, CDR1 is LGHDT and CDR2 YNNKEL (reference sequence). J lost 3 bases, V lost 4 bases, and 10 bases had no gene match.

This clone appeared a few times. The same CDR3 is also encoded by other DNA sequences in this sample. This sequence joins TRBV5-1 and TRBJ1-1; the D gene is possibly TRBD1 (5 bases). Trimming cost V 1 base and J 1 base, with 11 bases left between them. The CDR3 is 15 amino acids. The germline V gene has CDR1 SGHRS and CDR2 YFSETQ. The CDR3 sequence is CASSLRTGGNTEAFF. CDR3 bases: TGCGCCAGCAGCTTGAGGACGGGGGGGAACACTGAAGCTTTCTTT. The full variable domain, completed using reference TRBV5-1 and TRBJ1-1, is KAGVTQTPRYLIKTRGQQVTLSCSPISGHRSVSWYQQTPGQGLQFLFEYFSETQRNKGNFPGRFSGRQFSNSRSEMNVSTLELGDSALYLCASSLRTGGNTEAFFGQGTRLTVV.

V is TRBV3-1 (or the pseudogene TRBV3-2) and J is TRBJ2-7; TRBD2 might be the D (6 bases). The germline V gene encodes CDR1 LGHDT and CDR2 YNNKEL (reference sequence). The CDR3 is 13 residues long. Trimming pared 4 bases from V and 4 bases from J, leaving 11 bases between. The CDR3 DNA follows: TGTGCCAGCAGCCCCCCGGGAGTGTACGAGCAGTACTTC. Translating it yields CASSPPGVYEQYF.

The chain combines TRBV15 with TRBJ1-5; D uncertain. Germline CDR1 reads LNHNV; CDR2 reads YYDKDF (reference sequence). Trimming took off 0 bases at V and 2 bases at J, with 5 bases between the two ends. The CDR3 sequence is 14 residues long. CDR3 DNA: TGTGCCACCAGCAGAGATCCAGGCAATCAGCCCCAGCATTTT. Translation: CATSRDPGNQPQHF.

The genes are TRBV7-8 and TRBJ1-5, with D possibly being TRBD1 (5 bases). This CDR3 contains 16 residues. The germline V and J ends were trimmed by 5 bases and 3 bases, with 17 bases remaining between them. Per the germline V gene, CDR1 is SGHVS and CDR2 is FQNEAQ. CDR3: CASSPLQALLNQPQHF. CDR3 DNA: TGTGCCAGCAGCCCGCTACAGGCCCTTCTCAATCAGCCCCAGCATTTT.

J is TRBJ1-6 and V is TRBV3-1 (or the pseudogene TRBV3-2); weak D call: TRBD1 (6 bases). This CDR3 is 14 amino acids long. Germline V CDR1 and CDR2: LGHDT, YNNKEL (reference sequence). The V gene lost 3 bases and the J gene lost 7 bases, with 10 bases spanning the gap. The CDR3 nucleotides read TGTGCCAGCAGCCAGGGCAGGGGAAATTCACCCCTCCACTTT. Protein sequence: CASSQGRGNSPLHF.

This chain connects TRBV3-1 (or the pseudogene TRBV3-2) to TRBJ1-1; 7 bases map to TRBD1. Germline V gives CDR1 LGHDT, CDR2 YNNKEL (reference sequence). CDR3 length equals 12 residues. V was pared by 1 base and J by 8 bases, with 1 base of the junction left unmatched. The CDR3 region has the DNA TGTGCCAGCAGCCAAGGGACAGGAGAAGCTTTCTTT. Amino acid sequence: CASSQGTGEAFF.

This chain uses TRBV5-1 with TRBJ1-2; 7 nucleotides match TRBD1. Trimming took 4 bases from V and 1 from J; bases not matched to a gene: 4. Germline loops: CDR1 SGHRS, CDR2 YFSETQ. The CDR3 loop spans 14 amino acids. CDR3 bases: TGCGCCAGCAGCCTCGGACAGGTTAACTATGGCTACACCTTC. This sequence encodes CASSLGQVNYGYTF. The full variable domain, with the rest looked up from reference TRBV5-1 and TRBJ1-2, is KAGVTQTPRYLIKTRGQQVTLSCSPISGHRSVSWYQQTPGQGLQFLFEYFSETQRNKGNFPGRFSGRQFSNSRSEMNVSTLELGDSALYLCASSLGQVNYGYTFGSGTRLTVV.

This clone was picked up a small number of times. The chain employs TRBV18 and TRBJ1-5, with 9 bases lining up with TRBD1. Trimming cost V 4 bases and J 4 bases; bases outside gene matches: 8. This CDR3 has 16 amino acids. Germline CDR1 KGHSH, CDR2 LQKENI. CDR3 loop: CASSHMGQGPNQPQHF. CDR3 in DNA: TGTGCCAGCTCACACATGGGACAGGGCCCGAATCAGCCCCAGCATTTT.

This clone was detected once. The CDR3 region has the DNA TGTGCCAGCAGCGGACAGGGGTACCAGCCCCAGCATTTT. Translation gives CASSGQGYQPQHF. This chain uses TRBV2 with TRBJ1-5; 9 bases fit TRBD1. V was pared by 6 bases and J by 7 bases, with 4 bases of the junction left unmatched. The CDR3 loop spans 13 amino acids. Germline V gene sequence: CDR1 SNHLY, CDR2 FYNNEI.

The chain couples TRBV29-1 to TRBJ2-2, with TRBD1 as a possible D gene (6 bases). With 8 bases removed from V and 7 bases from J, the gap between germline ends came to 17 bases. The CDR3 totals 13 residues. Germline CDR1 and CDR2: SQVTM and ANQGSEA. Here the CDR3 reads CSTTGKQYGELFF. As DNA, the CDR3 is TGCAGCACCACAGGGAAGCAATACGGGGAGCTGTTTTTT.

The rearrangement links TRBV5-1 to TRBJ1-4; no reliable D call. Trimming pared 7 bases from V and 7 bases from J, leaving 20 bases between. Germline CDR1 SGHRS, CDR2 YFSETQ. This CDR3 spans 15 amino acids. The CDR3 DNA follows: TGCGCCAGCTGTCGTCTCGCGGCCCGAGGTGAAAAACTGTTTTTT. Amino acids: CASCRLAARGEKLFF. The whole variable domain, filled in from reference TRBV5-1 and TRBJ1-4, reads KAGVTQTPRYLIKTRGQQVTLSCSPISGHRSVSWYQQTPGQGLQFLFEYFSETQRNKGNFPGRFSGRQFSNSRSEMNVSTLELGDSALYLCASCRLAARGEKLFFGSGTQLSVL.

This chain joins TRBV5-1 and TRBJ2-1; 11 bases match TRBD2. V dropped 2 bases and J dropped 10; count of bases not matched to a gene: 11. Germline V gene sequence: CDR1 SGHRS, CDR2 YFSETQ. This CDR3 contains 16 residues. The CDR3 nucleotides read TGCGCCAGCAGCTTTCCGACTAGCGGGACGCGGGAGGAGCAGTTCTTC. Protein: CASSFPTSGTREEQFF. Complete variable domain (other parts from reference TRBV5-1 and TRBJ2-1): KAGVTQTPRYLIKTRGQQVTLSCSPISGHRSVSWYQQTPGQGLQFLFEYFSETQRNKGNFPGRFSGRQFSNSRSEMNVSTLELGDSALYLCASSFPTSGTREEQFFGPGTRLTVL.